This T cell receptor beta chain was retrieved from a study of CD8 T cells in ankylosing spondylitis. Study conclusions and caveats: Characteristic, it appeared, of ankylosing spondylitis blood was a TCR beta motif of several highly homologous variants. Disease-linked clones were CD8+ and relatively rare in peripheral blood.

TCR beta libraries were made by quantitative 5'-RACE with molecular barcodes. TCRdb reprocessed the 5' RACE reads with MiXCR, giving one entry per CDR3 protein. The table shows 200,000 to 250,000 distinct CDR3 sequences, with over 9.5% occurring only once. Many counts were recorded for this clonotype. What it recognizes is unknown. Germline V gene data show CDR1 as SGHVS and CDR2 as FNYEAQ. Deletions cut 1 base from V and 2 bases from J, with 11 bases between. This CDR3 spans 16 amino acids. The sample consisted of blood, either unsorted or a sorted T cell fraction (not recorded which). The chain employs TRBV7-6 and TRBJ1-4, with D unresolved. The source of this sequence is a male donor with ankylosing spondylitis or in good health (not recorded which). The chain's CDR3 is CASSLESGTTNEKLFF. In DNA form, the CDR3 reads TGTGCCAGCAGCTTAGAGTCGGGCACCACTAATGAAAAACTGTTTTTT.